One and the same sample provided the 2 T cell receptor beta chains below, sequenced in a study of PD-1 and CTLA-4 blockade in melanoma. TCRdb's table, derived via immunoSEQ multiplex PCR, lists solely in-frame clones and lacks some. Of around 21,000 clones listed, approximately 90% are singletons. Sequenced here: CD8+ T cells from peripheral blood, sampled before anti-PD-1 treatment. Receptors originate from a human donor with melanoma.

The chain links TRBV24-1 to TRBJ2-3; 12 nucleotides line up with TRBD2. CDR1 and CDR2 from the germline V gene are KGHDR and SFDVKD. The CDR3 spans 19 residues. Trimming took 6 bases from V and 2 from J; bases not matched to a gene: 14. CDR3 DNA: TGTGCCACCAGTTCCTCATCCATAACTAGCGGGGGGACCACAGATACGCAGTATTTT. It encodes CATSSSSITSGGTTDTQYF.

The table lists this clone with a count of one. V gene TRBV4-2 combines with J gene TRBJ1-2, with a weak D call TRBD1 (5 bases). Looked up from germline, CDR1 is LGHNA and CDR2 is YNFKEQ. This CDR3 region has 13 residues. V was clipped by 1 base and J by 5 bases, with 8 bases between them. CDR3 in DNA: TGTGCCAGCAGCCAAGGCAGGGATTATGGCTACACCTTC. Its protein product is CASSQGRDYGYTF.